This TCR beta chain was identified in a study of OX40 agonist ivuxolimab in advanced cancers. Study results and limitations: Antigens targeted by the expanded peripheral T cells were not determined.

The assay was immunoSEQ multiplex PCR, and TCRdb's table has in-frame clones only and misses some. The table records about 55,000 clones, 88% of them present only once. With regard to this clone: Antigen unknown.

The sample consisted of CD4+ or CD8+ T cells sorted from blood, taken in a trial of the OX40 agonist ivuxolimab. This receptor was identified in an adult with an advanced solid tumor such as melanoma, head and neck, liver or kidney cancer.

CDR3 in DNA: TGTGCCAGCAGTTCTGGGGGCGGGAGTCGAAATGAGCAGTTCTTC. As protein: CASSSGGGSRNEQFF. The chain links TRBV28 to TRBJ2-1; D perhaps matches TRBD2 (7 bases). Trimming stripped 4 bases from V and 7 bases from J, with 17 bases between. Germline values: CDR1 MDHEN, CDR2 SYDVKM. This CDR3 is built from 15 residues.